A selection of T cell receptor beta chains follows, all from one sample in a study of T-cell memory formation after mild COVID-19. TCRdb re-analysed the 5' RACE reads in MiXCR, keeping a single row per CDR3 protein. The data show approximately 30,000 distinct CDR3 sequences, with about 15% seen just once and approximately 1.5% held by the top ten. Specimen: PBMCs or a T cell subset sorted from them (not recorded which). The source of these receptors is an adult who had mild COVID-19 (a few samples of this study predate the infection). Cell type and time point are not known. CDR3s leave out the opening cysteine and the closing phenylalanine or tryptophan.

J	V	CDR3
TRBJ2-2	TRBV4-3	ASSRAGELF
TRBJ2-1	TRBV9	ASSPLSGTSGSNEQF
TRBJ1-5	TRBV4-2	ASSHSGTGDQPQH
TRBJ1-2	TRBV29-1	SPRGYT
TRBJ1-1	TRBV10-3	ASRAGPTEAF
TRBJ2-2	TRBV18	ASSPAGNTGELF
TRBJ2-7	TRBV20-1	SAALLGDDEQY
TRBJ2-3	TRBV5-1	ASSPHPEDTQY
TRBJ2-5	TRBV7-2	ASSFTLSGETQY
TRBJ1-2	TRBV16	ASSQFGRSYGYT
TRBJ1-2	TRBV15	ATSSRGQDYYGYT
TRBJ2-1	TRBV20-1	SARALLFSGGPPDEQF
TRBJ2-6	TRBV7-3	ASSSRLGGGRSSGANVLT
TRBJ2-1	TRBV4-3	ASSQDFSRTFGRGNEQF
TRBJ2-7	TRBV6-2/TRBV6-3	ASSLRDGSYEQY
TRBJ2-7	TRBV20-1	SARVVAGVGEQY
TRBJ2-5	TRBV7-2	ASSLDRRSGRVFQETQY
TRBJ2-3	TRBV19	ASSLTWTDTQY
TRBJ1-1	TRBV5-1	ASSATGGGTEAF
TRBJ2-1	TRBV20-1	SASLANNEQF